This T cell receptor beta chain was profiled in a study of blood T cell repertoires in COVID-19. Study in general: The cDNA or gDNA used as material had been derived from T cells, B-cell-depleted T cells, or PBMCs.

Researchers sorted participants into cohorts using their self-reported clinical history. For recovered donors of Cohort 3, there were two negative PCRs, clearance, or symptom resolution. The CDR3 covers 13 residues. Unmatched junction bases numbered 10, after V lost 11 bases and J lost 5 bases. The method was immunoSEQ multiplex PCR; TCRdb's version includes in-frame clones alone and lacks a portion of them. Counted here are a few hundred thousand clones, 80% to 90% occurring once; the ten biggest clones make up around 9.3%. The receptor's source is a woman under 30 who had recovered from COVID-19. Input material: PBMCs or T cells enriched from blood (not recorded which). The V and J genes are TRBV12-3 or TRBV12-4 and TRBJ2-3, with 7 bases aligning to TRBD2. As DNA, the CDR3 is TGTGCCGGGAGTAGCGGGCGGGGAGATACGCAGTATTTT. Amino acid sequence: CAGSSGRGDTQYF.